What follows are 30 T cell receptor beta chains derived from one specimen sequenced in a study of blood T cell repertoires in COVID-19. Only in-frame clones appear in the TCRdb table, and some are missing; sequencing was by immunoSEQ multiplex PCR. The repertoire holds a few hundred thousand clones, with about 87% as singletons. Material: peripheral blood. The receptors shown here come from a man aged 55 to 69 with acute or convalescent COVID-19.

The chain joins TRBV11-1 to TRBJ1-4, with TRBD1 matching 8 bases. The CDR3 extends over 15 amino acids. V was pared by 4 bases and J by 4 bases, with 5 bases of the junction left unmatched. CDR1 is SGHAT, CDR2 FQDESV, per germline (reference sequence). The CDR3 DNA is TGTGCCAGCAGCTACCACAGGGGGAATAATGAAAAACTGTTTTTT. Amino acid sequence: CASSYHRGNNEKLFF.

This chain joins TRBV5-4 and TRBJ1-1; 10 nucleotides agree with TRBD1. The V gene's germline CDR1 is SGHNT and CDR2 YYREEE (reference sequence). V lost 4 bases, J lost 0 bases, and 9 bases stayed unmatched. CDR3 length: 17 residues. The CDR3 here is CASSPDAGTGVNTEAFF. The CDR3 DNA sequence: TGTGCCAGCAGCCCTGACGCCGGGACAGGGGTGAACACTGAAGCTTTCTTT.

This clone came up once. In DNA form, the CDR3 reads TGCGCCAGCAGCAAAAGGGACAGTTTGACCTACGAGCAGTACTTC. Its translation is CASSKRDSLTYEQYF. The V call is TRBV5-1, the J call TRBJ2-7, with 7 bases lining up with TRBD1. The ends lost 4 bases at V and 2 bases at J; junction bases unmatched: 9. Germline CDR1 is SGHRS and CDR2 is YFSETQ. The CDR3 covers 15 residues.

This rearrangement joins TRBV19 to TRBJ2-3, with D possibly TRBD1 on 7 matching bases. Trimming left V 6 bases short and J 0 bases short, with 16 bases between. The length of the CDR3 is 16 residues. Germline-derived CDR1 and CDR2 are LNHDA and SQIVND (reference sequence). The CDR3 region has the DNA TGTGCCAGTAGCCGACCGACAGGGACTAGCACAGATACGCAGTATTTT. The encoded protein is CASSRPTGTSTDTQYF.

The genes are TRBV12-3 or TRBV12-4 and TRBJ1-2; perhaps TRBD1 as D (5 bases). This CDR3 has 13 amino acids. Trimming took 5 bases from V and 4 from J, leaving 11 bases between them. The CDR3 DNA sequence: TGTGCCAGCAGTACCGCGGGGCTCTATGGCTACACCTTC. Translation: CASSTAGLYGYTF.

V and J are TRBV4-3 and TRBJ1-2, with D possibly being TRBD1 (5 bases). CDR1 and CDR2 from the germline V gene are LGHNA and YSLEER. Between the trimmed V and J ends, which lost 0 bases and 3 bases, there was a span of 17 bases. The CDR3 has 17 amino acids. The CDR3 nucleotides read TGCGCCAGCAGCCAAGATCGGGTCGGGGGGAGGCACTATGGCTACACCTTC. Amino acids: CASSQDRVGGRHYGYTF.

The sample holds a few counts of this clone. The chain combines TRBV5-1 with TRBJ2-1, with 8 bases matching TRBD1. The germline V gene encodes CDR1 SGHRS and CDR2 YFSETQ. The CDR3 consists of 14 residues. Trimming removed 4 bases from V and 12 bases from J; junction bases left unmatched: 12. CDR3 sequence (DNA): TGCGCCAGCAGCCCAGGAATCGACAGGGGCCCGCAGTTCTTC. It translates to CASSPGIDRGPQFF. Supplemented by reference TRBV5-1 and TRBJ2-1, the full variable domain reads KAGVTQTPRYLIKTRGQQVTLSCSPISGHRSVSWYQQTPGQGLQFLFEYFSETQRNKGNFPGRFSGRQFSNSRSEMNVSTLELGDSALYLCASSPGIDRGPQFFGPGTRLTVL.

V gene TRBV5-1 combines with J gene TRBJ1-6; D not resolved. The CDR3 sequence is 14 residues long. Per the germline V gene, CDR1 is SGHRS and CDR2 is YFSETQ. The V end was cut by 4 bases, the J end by 7 bases, with 12 bases between. The CDR3 region is CASSPGRGNSPLHF. Here the CDR3 DNA reads TGCGCCAGCAGCCCTGGACGGGGAAATTCACCCCTCCACTTT.

The chain carries TRBV11-3 and TRBJ2-7; 9 nucleotides align to TRBD1. The CDR3 extends over 14 amino acids. The V and J ends lost 5 bases and 5 bases, in that order; junction bases with no gene match: 7. The germline gives CDR1 SGHNT, CDR2 YENEEA. The CDR3 spells CASSPGTGPNEQYF. The CDR3 nucleotides read TGTGCCAGCAGCCCCGGGACAGGGCCTAACGAGCAGTACTTC.

J is TRBJ2-5 and V is TRBV5-5, with 9 positions matching TRBD2. The CDR3 extends over 19 amino acids. The germline V gene has CDR1 SGHKS and CDR2 YYEKEE (reference sequence). The junction had 15 bases not matched to a gene; V was cut back by 2 bases and J by 1 base. The CDR3 sequence is CASSFRDRTTAGGQETQYF. The DNA of the CDR3 is TGTGCCAGCAGCTTCCGGGACAGAACCACAGCGGGGGGCCAAGAGACCCAGTACTTC.

The V and J genes are TRBV9 and TRBJ2-5; possibly TRBD2 for D (5 bases). V lost 0 bases and J lost 9, with 15 bases in between. The CDR3 has 14 residues. CDR1 and CDR2 (germline): SGDLS, YYNGEE. The CDR3 region has the DNA TGTGCCAGCAGCGTAGGCGCCCTTTCCGGGGCCCAGTACTTC. Translation gives CASSVGALSGAQYF. Together with reference TRBV9 and TRBJ2-5, the CDR3 gives the full variable domain: DSGVTQTPKHLITATGQRVTLRCSPRSGDLSVYWYQQSLDQGLQFLIQYYNGEERAKGNILERFSAQQFPDLHSELNLSSLELGDSALYFCASSVGALSGAQYFGPGTRLLVL.

The CDR3: CASSPPLRGSTDTQYF. The DNA for the CDR3 is TGTGCCAGCTCACCACCCCTTCGGGGGAGCACAGATACGCAGTATTTT. The V gene is TRBV18, the J gene TRBJ2-3; tentatively, D is TRBD2 (6 bases). The CDR3 extends over 16 amino acids. V was pared by 0 bases and J by 0 bases, with 10 bases between. From germline, CDR1 is KGHSH and CDR2 LQKENI.

In this sample, this clone turned up once. The chain has TRBV4-1 and TRBJ1-6; D might be TRBD1 (6 bases). V dropped 1 base and J dropped 6 bases, with 16 bases sitting between them. CDR1 MGHRA and CDR2 YSYEKL come from the germline V gene. The CDR3 runs 17 residues. CDR3 coding DNA: TGCGCCAGCAGCCAAGGTAGCCAGGGGAAGGCTAATTCACCCCTCCACTTT. Its translation: CASSQGSQGKANSPLHF.

The chain has TRBV4-1 and TRBJ2-1, with 7 bases that match TRBD1. Unmatched junction bases numbered 10, after V lost 4 bases and J lost 10 bases. Germline CDR1 MGHRA, CDR2 YSYEKL. The CDR3 totals 14 residues. The CDR3: CASSLYDRQGEQFF. The CDR3 DNA reads as TGCGCCAGCAGCCTCTACGATCGACAGGGCGAGCAGTTCTTC.

The chain has TRBV18 and TRBJ2-3; 10 nucleotides align to TRBD1. Unmatched junction bases numbered 4, after V lost 1 base and J lost 0 bases. Germline values: CDR1 KGHSH, CDR2 LQKENI. CDR3 length: 17 amino acids. CDR3 loop: CASSPLRDRGSTDTQYF. The CDR3 DNA sequence: TGTGCCAGCTCACCACTCCGGGACAGGGGCAGCACAGATACGCAGTATTTT.

This chain connects TRBV19 to TRBJ1-1, with D unresolved. This CDR3 contains 18 residues. The V end lost 5 bases, the J end lost 7 bases, and 29 bases lay between the germline ends. Germline loops: CDR1 LNHDA, CDR2 SQIVND (reference sequence). CDR3: CASSGRVEGGLREGEAFF. CDR3 nucleotides: TGTGCCAGTAGTGGACGGGTTGAGGGTGGCCTTAGAGAGGGTGAAGCTTTCTTT.

The chain is built from TRBV19 and TRBJ1-2; 8 bases agree with TRBD1. Germline CDR1 is LNHDA and CDR2 is SQIVND (reference sequence). This CDR3 has 15 residues. V was clipped by 5 bases and J by 5 bases; unmatched bases: 10. CDR3 protein: CASSLQGQGVYGYTF. CDR3 in DNA: TGTGCCAGTAGTCTTCAAGGACAGGGTGTTTATGGCTACACCTTC.

The chain has TRBV2 and TRBJ1-5; 9 bases agree with TRBD1. With 5 bases clipped from V and 4 bases from J, the junction kept 6 bases outside the gene matches. The CDR3 extends over 15 amino acids. Germline-derived CDR1 and CDR2 are SNHLY and FYNNEI. The CDR3 sequence is CASSPGTGLNQPQHF. The CDR3 DNA reads as TGTGCCAGCAGTCCGGGGACAGGGCTAAATCAGCCCCAGCATTTT.

This chain joins TRBV6-5 and TRBJ1-6, with D unclear. V was shortened by 10 bases and J by 10 bases, with 14 bases between the two germline ends. This CDR3 is 12 amino acids long. Looked up from germline, CDR1 is MNHEY and CDR2 is SVGAGI. The CDR3: CATGFLRSPLHF. The DNA for the CDR3 is TGTGCCACCGGTTTTTTGCGGTCACCCCTCCACTTT.

The chain is built from TRBV6-5 and TRBJ1-3, with TRBD1 as a possible D gene (5 bases). The CDR3 extends over 15 amino acids. Germline CDR1 is MNHEY and CDR2 is SVGAGI. V was shortened by 0 bases and J by 0 bases, with 6 bases between the two germline ends. CDR3 in DNA: TGTGCCAGCAGTTACTCGACAGACTCTGGAAACACCATATATTTT. As protein: CASSYSTDSGNTIYF.

The chain joins TRBV15 to TRBJ2-7; the match to TRBD1 covers 7 bases. After removal of 5 bases from V and 3 bases from J, the junction contained 4 bases not matched to a gene. CDR1 LNHNV and CDR2 YYDKDF come from the germline V gene (reference sequence). CDR3 size: 13 residues. The DNA for the CDR3 is TGTGCCACCAGCCGGGGACAGCTCTACGAGCAGTACTTC. Protein: CATSRGQLYEQYF.

This sequence joins TRBV28 and TRBJ2-5; 12 positions match TRBD2. The CDR3 totals 14 residues. Trimming took 7 bases from V and 5 from J; bases not matched to a gene: 5. CDR1 is MDHEN, CDR2 SYDVKM, per germline. This CDR3 reads CASTSGGAWETQYF. The DNA of the CDR3 is TGTGCCAGCACTAGCGGGGGGGCGTGGGAGACCCAGTACTTC. The full variable domain, rest sourced from reference TRBV28 and TRBJ2-5, is DVKVTQSSRYLVKRTGEKVFLECVQDMDHENMFWYRQDPGLGLRLIYFSYDVKMKEKGDIPEGYSVSREKKERFSLILESASTNQTSMYLCASTSGGAWETQYFGPGTRLLVL.

The rearrangement links TRBV14 to TRBJ2-1; TRBD1 is a possible D gene (6 bases). V was shortened by 3 bases and J by 4 bases, with 22 bases between the two germline ends. Germline CDR1 and CDR2: SGHDN and FVKESK. CDR3 length: 18 residues. The CDR3 nucleotides read TGTGCCAGCAGCCAGGTATATTCCGGGACAACTTTGTACAATGAGCAGTTCTTC. Protein: CASSQVYSGTTLYNEQFF.

The chain joins TRBV27 to TRBJ2-6; no firm D call. V lost 5 bases and J 3 bases, leaving 17 bases between the germline ends. The CDR3 covers 17 residues. Germline CDR1 reads MNHEY; CDR2 reads SMNVEV (reference sequence). The CDR3 spells CASSPPRGNIGANVLTF. CDR3 in DNA: TGTGCCAGCAGTCCCCCTCGAGGTAATATTGGGGCCAACGTCCTGACTTTC.

The J gene is TRBJ1-5, the V gene TRBV18, with D perhaps matching TRBD1 (5 bases). The ends were cut back, 1 base at V and 1 base at J, with 14 bases in the middle. The CDR3 sequence is 17 residues long. Per the germline V gene, CDR1 is KGHSH and CDR2 is LQKENI. The CDR3 loop reads CASSPQSGITSNQPQHF. The CDR3 DNA is TGTGCCAGCTCACCACAATCAGGGATTACGAGCAATCAGCCCCAGCATTTT.

The V gene is TRBV7-3, the J gene TRBJ1-6; D is perhaps TRBD1 (5 bases). The germline V gene has CDR1 SGHTA and CDR2 FQGTGA. The V gene lost 5 bases and the J gene lost 7 bases, with 12 bases spanning the gap. There are 14 residues in the CDR3. The chain's CDR3 is CASSTGLGNSPLHF. CDR3 in DNA: TGTGCCAGCAGCACGGGACTGGGAAATTCACCCCTCCACTTT.

V usage is TRBV19 and J usage is TRBJ1-4, with a possible D match to TRBD1 (6 bases). Trimming took 5 bases from V and 0 from J, leaving 13 bases between them. The germline gives CDR1 LNHDA, CDR2 SQIVND (reference sequence). The CDR3 is made up of 16 amino acids. Written as DNA, the CDR3 is TGTGCCAGTAGTCCCGCACAGGGTCCAACTAATGAAAAACTGTTTTTT. Translating it yields CASSPAQGPTNEKLFF.

The gene calls are TRBV5-4 and TRBJ2-7, with TRBD2 matching 7 bases. The CDR3 spans 14 residues. V shed 3 bases and J 3 bases; nucleotides not matched to a gene: 6. Germline V gene lookup returns CDR1 SGHNT and CDR2 YYREEE (reference sequence). DNA of the CDR3: TGTGCCAGCAGCTATGGACTAGAACTCTACGAGCAGTACTTC. Its protein is CASSYGLELYEQYF.

The gene calls are TRBV7-3 and TRBJ2-5, with D perhaps matching TRBD2 (6 bases). The CDR3 spans 14 residues. V was trimmed by 5 bases and J by 6 bases, leaving 16 bases between them. Looked up from germline, CDR1 is SGHTA and CDR2 is FQGTGA. CDR3 nucleotide sequence: TGTGCCAGCAGCCCGGGACTGGGGAAAAAGACCCAGTACTTC. Protein sequence: CASSPGLGKKTQYF. The entire variable domain, with the rest obtained from reference TRBV7-3 and TRBJ2-5, is as follows: GAGVSQTPSNKVTEKGKYVELRCDPISGHTALYWYRQSLGQGPEFLIYFQGTGAADDSGLPNDRFFAVRPEGSVSTLKIQRTERGDSAVYLCASSPGLGKKTQYFGPGTRLLVL.

This chain uses TRBV9 with TRBJ1-1; 8 bases are a match to TRBD1. Germline lookup yields CDR1 SGDLS and CDR2 YYNGEE. The CDR3 covers 13 residues. V gave up 3 bases and J gave up 5 bases; unmatched junction bases: 3. The CDR3 protein is CASSETGDTEAFF. CDR3 nucleotides: TGTGCCAGCAGCGAGACAGGGGATACTGAAGCTTTCTTT.